This T cell receptor (beta chain) is drawn from a study of CD8+ T cells in alopecia areata. Time point noted: mouse skin 6 weeks after grafting, around onset of hair loss. Extracted from the samples, RNA was reverse transcribed into cDNA to serve as the sequencing template. Produced via immunoSEQ multiplex PCR; TCRdb's table is partial and in-frame only. Listed for the sample are a few thousand clones, none seen a single time. Of note for this clone: Gene names and germline refer to mouse. From the germline J gene comes the end of the CDR3, since the read stops 4 residues before it.

V was clipped by 6 bases and J by 3 bases; unmatched bases: 1. The CDR3 sequence is 14 residues long. CDR1 SGHSA and CDR2 FRNQAP come from the germline V gene. The sequence derives from a C3H/HeJ mouse with alopecia areata. MHC haplotype: H2-k. This sample comprised skin, obtained at week 6. The chain joins TRBV16 to TRBJ2-1; 11 bases map to TRBD2. The chain's CDR3 is CASSDWGGYAEQFF. Incomplete CDR3 DNA: TGTGCAAGCAGTGACTGGGGGGGCTATGCT.